The 8 T cell receptor beta chains given below trace back to one sample, sequenced in a study of shared clonotypes between healthy human individuals. Some clones are missing from TCRdb's copy, which holds only in-frame ones; the method was immunoSEQ multiplex PCR. The sample carries approximately 710,000 clones, 90% recorded once. The sample taken for sequencing was memory CD8+ T cells from PBMCs. Indicated subset: CD45RO+ cells pooled with CCR7-negative TemRA cells. These receptors all stem from a man aged 18 to 30 in good health. Some clones in this sample may be carry-over from other donors' samples.

V gene TRBV27 combines with J gene TRBJ1-5; D is undetermined. The CDR3 covers 15 residues. V was clipped by 3 bases and J by 1 base, with 10 bases between them. Looked up from germline, CDR1 is MNHEY and CDR2 is SMNVEV (reference sequence). CDR3 protein: CASSLFGGSNQPQHF. CDR3 nucleotide sequence: TGTGCCAGCAGTTTGTTCGGTGGAAGCAATCAGCCCCAGCATTTT.

This chain joins TRBV6-5 and TRBJ2-5; the D is unclear. The CDR3 has 13 residues. Trimming pared 6 bases from V and 4 bases from J, leaving 12 bases between. CDR1 is MNHEY, CDR2 SVGAGI, per germline. The CDR3 loop reads CASRAGLRETQYF. DNA for the CDR3: TGTGCCAGCAGAGCCGGCCTGAGAGAGACCCAGTACTTC.

The table lists this clone with a count of one. The V call is TRBV13, the J call TRBJ2-2; D might be TRBD2 (6 bases). CDR1 PRHDT and CDR2 FYEKMQ come from the germline V gene (reference sequence). Trimming removed 1 base at V and 6 bases at J, with 12 bases between. The length of the CDR3 is 15 residues. The CDR3 loop is CASSLEGGEAGELFF. CDR3 DNA: TGTGCCAGCAGCTTAGAAGGAGGGGAGGCCGGGGAGCTGTTTTTT.

The rearrangement uses TRBV19 and TRBJ2-7; TRBD1 agrees at 10 bases. CDR1 and CDR2 (germline): LNHDA, SQIVND (reference sequence). Trimming at V came to 5 bases and at J to 5 bases, leaving 9 bases not matched to a gene. The CDR3 has 15 amino acids. CDR3 DNA sequence: TGTGCCAGTAGTGCCCAGACAGGGGGCGCCGACGAGCAGTACTTC. It translates to CASSAQTGGADEQYF. Based on the CDR3 plus reference TRBV19 and TRBJ2-7, the full variable domain is DGGITQSPKYLFRKEGQNVTLSCEQNLNHDAMYWYRQDPGQGLRLIYYSQIVNDFQKGDIAEGYSVSREKKESFPLTVTSAQKNPTAFYLCASSAQTGGADEQYFGPGTRLTVT.

This chain joins TRBV4-1 and TRBJ2-7, with D hard to call. V shed 2 bases and J shed 4 bases, with 6 bases lying between them. Germline V gene data show CDR1 as MGHRA and CDR2 as YSYEKL. The CDR3 has 12 residues. The CDR3 protein is CASSQSAYEQYF. For the CDR3, the DNA is TGCGCCAGCAGCCAATCAGCGTACGAGCAGTACTTC.

This chain joins TRBV27 and TRBJ2-5, with TRBD1 matching 9 bases. The CDR3 loop spans 16 amino acids. Germline lookup yields CDR1 MNHEY and CDR2 SMNVEV (reference sequence). V shed 5 bases, J shed 1 base, and the junction held 8 bases outside the gene matches. The CDR3 here is CASSPVRDRVQETQYF. The CDR3 bases are TGTGCCAGCAGTCCCGTCCGGGACAGGGTCCAAGAGACCCAGTACTTC.

The chain uses TRBV4-1 and TRBJ1-2; D is unclear. CDR3 length: 15 amino acids. Germline V CDR1 and CDR2: MGHRA, YSYEKL. Trimming pared 1 base from V and 2 bases from J, leaving 11 bases between. In nucleotides, the CDR3 is TGCGCCAGCAGCCAAGGGGAAGAGATAAACTATGGCTACACCTTC. Amino acid sequence: CASSQGEEINYGYTF.

The chain combines TRBV4-3 with TRBJ2-4, with 8 bases identical to TRBD1. The CDR3 is made up of 19 amino acids. V lost 1 base to trimming and J lost 1 base; unmatched junction nucleotides: 12. Germline V gene data show CDR1 as LGHNA and CDR2 as YSLEER. In DNA, the CDR3 is TGCGCCAGCAGCCAAGCTCTGGACAGGGAAGAGGGGGCCAAAAACATTCAGTACTTC. Amino acids: CASSQALDREEGAKNIQYF.